These 21 T cell receptor beta chains were all obtained from the same sample, sequenced in a study of T cell responses to AZD1222 COVID-19 vaccine. The repertoire was sequenced with immunoSEQ multiplex PCR; TCRdb's copy has only in-frame clones and lacks some. Among over 150,000 clones listed, around nine tenths were seen once. Sequences were derived from peripheral blood, sampled on day 0 of AZD1222 vaccination. Receptors originate from an adult in good health.

The rearrangement joins TRBV29-1 to TRBJ2-5, with D maybe TRBD1 (5 bases). The CDR3 covers 12 residues. Per the germline V gene, CDR1 is SQVTM and CDR2 is ANQGSEA. V was clipped by 5 bases and J by 5 bases, with 12 bases between them. This CDR3 reads CSVMGHRETQYF. DNA for the CDR3: TGCAGCGTTATGGGGCATAGGGAGACCCAGTACTTC.

The chain recombines TRBV7-2 with TRBJ2-3; 9 nucleotides agree with TRBD2. J gave up 2 bases and V 4 bases, and 7 bases lay outside the gene matches. CDR1 is SGHTA and CDR2 is FQGNSA in the germline V gene. The CDR3 covers 16 residues. The CDR3 DNA is TGTGCCAGCAGCTCCCGGGTGGGACTAGCCACAGATACGCAGTATTTT. This translates into CASSSRVGLATDTQYF. The full variable domain, with the rest looked up from reference TRBV7-2 and TRBJ2-3, is GAGVSQSPSNKVTEKGKDVELRCDPISGHTALYWYRQSLGQGLEFLIYFQGNSAPDKSGLPSDRFSAERTGGSVSTLTIQRTQQEDSAVYLCASSSRVGLATDTQYFGPGTRLTVL.

The chain is built from TRBV18 and TRBJ1-4; no clear D gene. The CDR3 covers 13 residues. In germline, CDR1 is KGHSH, CDR2 LQKENI. Trimming shortened V by 4 bases and J by 5 bases, and 8 bases separated the two germline ends. For the CDR3, the DNA is TGTGCCAGCTCACGGTCGCCGAATGAAAAACTGTTTTTT. As protein: CASSRSPNEKLFF.

The V call is TRBV7-2, the J call TRBJ1-2; D gene uncertain. Trimming removed 3 bases at V and 7 bases at J, with 15 bases between. The CDR3 is 14 amino acids. The V gene's germline CDR1 is SGHTA and CDR2 FQGNSA. The CDR3: CASSFRTPLIGYTF. DNA for the CDR3: TGTGCCAGCAGCTTTAGGACGCCCCTAATTGGCTACACCTTC.

This chain uses TRBV3-1 (or the pseudogene TRBV3-2) with TRBJ1-2; D might be TRBD1 (5 bases). Germline values: CDR1 LGHDT, CDR2 YNNKEL (reference sequence). The CDR3 is 19 residues long. Trimming left V 3 bases short and J 2 bases short, with 25 bases between. The CDR3 is CASSHTREAKGSGNYGYTF. CDR3 coding DNA: TGTGCCAGCAGCCACACCCGGGAAGCTAAGGGGTCTGGGAACTATGGCTACACCTTC.

This chain joins TRBV6-5 and TRBJ2-7, with D perhaps matching TRBD1 (5 bases). The CDR3 consists of 13 residues. Germline V gene lookup returns CDR1 MNHEY and CDR2 SVGAGI. Trimming removed 5 bases at V and 0 bases at J, with 8 bases between. The CDR3, as DNA: TGTGCCAGCAGTCCGGACACCTCCTACGAGCAGTACTTC. Protein product: CASSPDTSYEQYF.

V usage is TRBV7-9 and J usage is TRBJ1-4; the D gene is possibly TRBD1 (6 bases). V was clipped by 5 bases and J by 6 bases, with 16 bases between them. This CDR3 is built from 15 residues. CDR1 and CDR2 (germline): SEHNR, FQNEAQ (reference sequence). The CDR3 nucleotides read TGTGCCAGCAGCGGGGTGAGGGGGGCAGATGAAAAACTGTTTTTT. As protein: CASSGVRGADEKLFF.

The chain uses TRBV7-9 and TRBJ2-2; D perhaps matches TRBD1 (6 bases). Germline V lookup: CDR1 SEHNR, CDR2 FQNEAQ (reference sequence). Trimming shortened V by 1 base and J by 3 bases, and 9 bases separated the two germline ends. This CDR3 contains 15 residues. The CDR3 region has the DNA TGTGCCAGCAGCTTAGGGACAGTCTACACCGGGGAGCTGTTTTTT. Amino acid sequence: CASSLGTVYTGELFF.

This clone was found once. The CDR3, as DNA: TGTGCCAGCAGCAACAGATACGAGCAGTACTTC. Its protein is CASSNRYEQYF. The chain uses TRBV12-3 or TRBV12-4 and TRBJ2-7; D is unclear. This CDR3 contains 11 residues. Trimming pared 6 bases from V and 4 bases from J, leaving 7 bases between.

This clone was counted a single time. This chain's CDR3 is CATRAMEGDTGELFF. The DNA for the CDR3 is TGTGCCACCAGAGCCATGGAGGGAGACACCGGGGAGCTGTTTTTT. The chain uses TRBV15 and TRBJ2-2; TRBD2 is a possible D gene (6 bases). Deletions cut 6 bases from V and 3 bases from J, with 14 bases between. CDR1 and CDR2 (germline): LNHNV, YYDKDF (reference sequence). The CDR3 covers 15 residues. The whole variable domain, remainder taken from reference TRBV15 and TRBJ2-2, is DAMVIQNPRYQVTQFGKPVTLSCSQTLNHNVMYWYQQKSSQAPKLLFHYYDKDFNNEADTPDNFQSRRPNTSFCFLDIRSPGLGDTAMYLCATRAMEGDTGELFFGEGSRLTVL.

This chain connects TRBV27 to TRBJ1-2; 10 positions match TRBD1. The germline V gene encodes CDR1 MNHEY and CDR2 SMNVEV (reference sequence). This CDR3 has 13 amino acids. With 5 bases clipped from V and 7 bases from J, the junction kept 4 bases outside the gene matches. The CDR3 coding sequence is TGTGCCAGCAGTCGGGACAGGGGTTTTGGCTACACCTTC. Protein sequence: CASSRDRGFGYTF.

The table lists this clone with a count of one. DNA of the CDR3: TGTGCCATCAGTGGATCGACGGGGAACTATGGCTACACCTTC. Amino acids: CAISGSTGNYGYTF. The rearrangement joins TRBV10-3 to TRBJ1-2; D is undetermined. The CDR3 is 14 amino acids. V was clipped by 4 bases and J by 2 bases, with 11 bases between them. The germline gives CDR1 ENHRY, CDR2 SYGVKD.

The V gene is TRBV30, the J gene TRBJ1-4, with 9 bases that match TRBD1. V was pared by 4 bases and J by 8 bases, with 2 bases of the junction left unmatched. The CDR3 has 12 residues. Per germline, CDR1 GTSNPN and CDR2 SVGIG (reference sequence). This chain's CDR3 is CAWNRGQEKLFF. The DNA for the CDR3 is TGTGCCTGGAACAGGGGGCAAGAAAAACTGTTTTTT.

The chain employs TRBV7-2 and TRBJ2-5, with D perhaps TRBD1 or TRBD2 (5 bases each). V shed 5 bases and J shed 5 bases, with 15 bases lying between them. Germline V gene lookup returns CDR1 SGHTA and CDR2 FQGNSA. This CDR3 is built from 14 residues. The CDR3 DNA reads TGTGCCAGCAGCCTCGGTATGGGACGGGAGACCCAGTACTTC. Translation: CASSLGMGRETQYF.

The CDR3 DNA reads as TGTGCCACCAGTGATCCAAAGGAGGGGTACCAAGAGACCCAGTACTTC. Translating gives CATSDPKEGYQETQYF. The chain links TRBV24-1 to TRBJ2-5; the D gene is possibly TRBD2 (6 bases). There are 16 residues in the CDR3. CDR1 is KGHDR, CDR2 SFDVKD, per germline. Trimming left V 3 bases short and J 0 bases short, with 13 bases between.

This CDR3 is CASRHEGEQFF. As DNA, the CDR3 is TGTGCCAGCAGACACGAGGGTGAGCAGTTCTTC. The V and J genes are TRBV6-5 and TRBJ2-1; a weak D match, TRBD2 (5 bases). CDR1 is MNHEY, CDR2 SVGAGI, per germline. This CDR3 comprises 11 residues. V lost 6 bases and J 9 bases, leaving 9 bases between the germline ends.

This chain connects TRBV7-9 to TRBJ2-2, with 9 bases aligning to TRBD1. This CDR3 contains 15 residues. Germline values: CDR1 SEHNR, CDR2 FQNEAQ (reference sequence). Trimming took 2 bases from V and 4 from J; bases not matched to a gene: 2. CDR3 bases: TGTGCCAGCAGCTTACTGGGACAGGGCACCGGGGAGCTGTTTTTT. This encodes CASSLLGQGTGELFF.

The CDR3 sequence is CASTKRDRTRRGREEGQQFF. CDR3 DNA sequence: TGTGCCAGCACCAAACGGGACAGAACTCGCAGGGGGCGCGAAGAGGGACAGCAGTTCTTC. V usage is TRBV3-1 (or the pseudogene TRBV3-2) and J usage is TRBJ2-1; 8 positions agree with TRBD1. CDR3 length: 20 amino acids. CDR1 is LGHDT and CDR2 is YNNKEL in the germline V gene (reference sequence). Losses at the gene ends were 7 bases for V and 11 bases for J; bases not matched to a gene: 31.

CDR3 nucleotide sequence: TGTGCCAGCAGAACGAGCACAGGGTCTGGGGCCAACGTCCTGACTTTC. Its protein is CASRTSTGSGANVLTF. The chain is built from TRBV5-5 and TRBJ2-6, with D possibly matching TRBD1 (6 bases). Germline values: CDR1 SGHKS, CDR2 YYEKEE (reference sequence). The CDR3 is 16 amino acids. Trimming removed 5 bases at V and 1 base at J, with 13 bases between.

The rearrangement links TRBV11-3 to TRBJ2-2, with TRBD2 as a possible D gene (6 bases). Trimming shortened V by 6 bases and J by 2 bases, and 13 bases separated the two germline ends. CDR1 is SGHNT, CDR2 YENEEA, per germline. This CDR3 has 15 residues. CDR3 region: CASRGGNENTGELFF. CDR3 nucleotide sequence: TGTGCCAGCAGGGGGGGTAACGAAAACACCGGGGAGCTGTTTTTT. The full variable domain, its missing parts supplied by reference TRBV11-3 and TRBJ2-2, is EAGVVQSPRYKIIEKKQPVAFWCNPISGHNTLYWYLQNLGQGPELLIRYENEEAVDDSQLPKDRFSAERLKGVDSTLKIQPAELGDSAVYLCASRGGNENTGELFFGEGSRLTVL.

The rearrangement uses TRBV27 and TRBJ1-4, with D unresolved. The germline V gene has CDR1 MNHEY and CDR2 SMNVEV (reference sequence). Trimming pared 5 bases from V and 4 bases from J, leaving 14 bases between. The length of the CDR3 is 15 residues. The CDR3 DNA is TGTGCCAGCAGTGTCAGCCGGGCCTATAATGAAAAACTGTTTTTT. Its translation is CASSVSRAYNEKLFF.